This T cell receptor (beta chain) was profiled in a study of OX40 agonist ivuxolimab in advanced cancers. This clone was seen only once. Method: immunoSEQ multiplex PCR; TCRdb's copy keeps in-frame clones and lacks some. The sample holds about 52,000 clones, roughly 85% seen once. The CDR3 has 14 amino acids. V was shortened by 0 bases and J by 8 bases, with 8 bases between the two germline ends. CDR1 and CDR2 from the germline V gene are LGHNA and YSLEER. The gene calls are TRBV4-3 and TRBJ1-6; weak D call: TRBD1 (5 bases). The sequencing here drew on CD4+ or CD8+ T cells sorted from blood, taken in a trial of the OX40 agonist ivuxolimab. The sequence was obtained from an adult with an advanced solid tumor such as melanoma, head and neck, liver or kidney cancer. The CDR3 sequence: CASSQEGGYSPLHF. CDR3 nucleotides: TGCGCCAGCAGCCAAGAGGGGGGGTATTCACCCCTCCACTTT.